One sample yielded the 20 T cell receptor beta chains listed below, sequenced in a study of cytotoxic CD8 clonotypes in ibrutinib-treated CLL. The repertoire was sequenced with immunoSEQ multiplex PCR; TCRdb's copy has only in-frame clones and lacks some. The sample contains some 200,000 clones, 65% to 80% of which appear only once. The sample consisted of PBMCs, taken after 12 months of ibrutinib treatment. The receptor source for this set is a human donor with chronic lymphocytic leukemia.

As concerns this clone: An end of the junction does not agree with germline; a read error may underlie this. The V gene is TRBV7-7, the J gene TRBJ2-1; the match to TRBD2 covers 9 bases. The CDR3 has 17 residues. Germline lookup yields CDR1 SSHAT and CDR2 FNYEAQ (reference sequence). CDR3 sequence reads: CASSPLLLAGANNEQFF. The DNA of the CDR3 is TGTGCTAGCAGCCCCCTCCTCTTAGCGGGAGCTAACAATGAGCAGTTCTTC. Complete variable domain (other parts from reference TRBV7-7 and TRBJ2-1): GAGVSQSPRYKVTKRGQDVTLRCDPISSHATLYWYQQALGQGPEFLTYFNYEAQPDKSGLPSDRFSAERPEGSISTLTIQRTEQRDSAMYRCASSPLLLAGANNEQFFGPGTRLTVL.

The V gene is TRBV6-5, the J gene TRBJ1-5; D is unresolved. V dropped 5 bases and J dropped 6 bases, with 5 bases sitting between them. This CDR3 has 11 amino acids. Germline CDR1 MNHEY, CDR2 SVGAGI. CDR3 coding DNA: TGTGCCAGCAGTGAAGCTCAGCCCCAGCATTTT. This encodes CASSEAQPQHF.

A single count supports this clone. The rearrangement joins TRBV7-6 to TRBJ2-2, with 7 bases lining up with TRBD2. The CDR3 has 13 residues. Germline V gene data show CDR1 as SGHVS and CDR2 as FNYEAQ. Germline trimming cut 7 bases from V and 5 bases from J; bases unmatched to any gene: 4. DNA of the CDR3: TGTGCCAGCAAACGGCGGGGGACCGGGGAGCTGTTTTTT. This sequence encodes CASKRRGTGELFF.

The rearrangement links TRBV30 to TRBJ1-1, with 7 bases lining up with TRBD1. Germline trimming cut 4 bases from V and 6 bases from J; bases unmatched to any gene: 11. The CDR3 is made up of 14 amino acids. Germline-derived CDR1 and CDR2 are GTSNPN and SVGIG (reference sequence). CDR3 nucleotides: TGTGCCTGGACGGCTGACAGGGTAATGGCTGAAGCTTTCTTT. Encoded protein: CAWTADRVMAEAFF.

The genes are TRBV27 and TRBJ1-1; maybe TRBD1 (5 bases). Trimming cost V 5 bases and J 5 bases, with 18 bases left between them. The CDR3 consists of 15 residues. Germline V lookup: CDR1 MNHEY, CDR2 SMNVEV (reference sequence). CDR3 region: CASSPRTYGGTEAFF. CDR3 coding DNA: TGTGCCAGCAGTCCCAGGACTTACGGGGGGACTGAAGCTTTCTTT.

The chain recombines TRBV6-6 with TRBJ2-2, with TRBD1 as a possible D gene (6 bases). Germline CDR1 and CDR2: MNHNY and SVGAGI (reference sequence). The ends were cut back, 2 bases at V and 3 bases at J, with 10 bases in the middle. The CDR3 has 15 amino acids. In DNA form, the CDR3 reads TGTGCCAGCAGTTACGGGACACCGTACACCGGGGAGCTGTTTTTT. Translating gives CASSYGTPYTGELFF.

The rearrangement joins TRBV18 to TRBJ2-7; the D is unclear. Germline V gene sequence: CDR1 KGHSH, CDR2 LQKENI. The CDR3 is made up of 13 amino acids. V lost 2 bases and J lost 3, with 8 bases in between. The CDR3 region is CASSPGVGYEQYF. The CDR3 DNA reads as TGTGCCAGCTCACCAGGGGTGGGCTACGAGCAGTACTTC.

A remark on this clone: A junction end diverges from the germline sequence, so it may reflect a read error. V usage is TRBV5-1 and J usage is TRBJ2-1; 7 bases match TRBD1. The CDR3 loop spans 15 amino acids. Germline loops: CDR1 SGHRS, CDR2 YFSETQ. The CDR3 sequence is CASSPRQGSDNEQFF. For the CDR3, the DNA is TGCGCCAGCAGCCCCCGACAGGGCTCCGACAATGAGCAGTTCTTC.

This clone was found a few times. The CDR3 nucleotides are TGTGCCAGCAGTGAATTAAGCTCGAACAATCAGCCCCAGCATTTT. Translating gives CASSELSSNNQPQHF. The chain recombines TRBV25-1 with TRBJ1-5; D uncertain. The CDR3 loop spans 15 amino acids. CDR1 is MGHDK, CDR2 SYGVNS, per germline. V was clipped by 1 base and J by 3 bases, with 10 bases between them. Variable domain in full (rest from reference TRBV25-1 and TRBJ1-5): EADIYQTPRYLVIGTGKKITLECSQTMGHDKMYWYQQDPGMELHLIHYSYGVNSTEKGDLSSESTVSRIRTEHFPLTLESARPSHTSQYLCASSELSSNNQPQHFGDGTRLSIL.

The chain has TRBV27 and TRBJ2-5; the match to TRBD2 covers 14 bases. Trimming removed 2 bases from V and 7 bases from J; junction bases left unmatched: 12. CDR3 length: 18 amino acids. Germline CDR1 reads MNHEY; CDR2 reads SMNVEV (reference sequence). The CDR3 loop reads CASSLTPGTSGGLGTQYF. Written as DNA, the CDR3 is TGTGCCAGCAGTTTAACTCCCGGGACTAGCGGGGGACTAGGGACCCAGTACTTC.

This clone was seen many times. This rearrangement joins TRBV28 to TRBJ2-5; D not certain. In germline, CDR1 is MDHEN, CDR2 SYDVKM. This CDR3 region has 13 residues. V gave up 7 bases and J gave up 6 bases, with 15 bases separating them. CDR3 in amino acids: CASNSRSWKTQYF. CDR3 coding DNA: TGTGCCAGCAATAGCCGTAGCTGGAAGACCCAGTACTTC.

The chain recombines TRBV4-1 with TRBJ1-1; 12 bases agree with TRBD1. Germline V lookup: CDR1 MGHRA, CDR2 YSYEKL. The CDR3 has 20 amino acids. V trimming: 6 bases; J trimming: 0 bases; junction bases outside the gene matches: 17. In nucleotides, the CDR3 is TGCGCCAGCAGACGAAGGGGACAGGGGGCGGATTATGGGATGAACACTGAAGCTTTCTTT. Translated, it gives CASRRRGQGADYGMNTEAFF.

This clone was counted a few times. This chain connects TRBV20-1 to TRBJ2-7; D perhaps matches TRBD2 (5 bases). The CDR3 totals 11 residues. The V and J ends lost 1 base and 6 bases respectively, with 7 bases between them. The germline gives CDR1 DFQATT, CDR2 SNEGSKA (reference sequence). The CDR3 region is CSARGGFEQYF. The CDR3 DNA sequence: TGCAGTGCTAGAGGCGGGTTCGAGCAGTACTTC.

The chain combines TRBV4-3 with TRBJ2-1; tentatively, D is TRBD2 (5 bases). CDR3 length: 18 residues. V shed 0 bases and J shed 3 bases, with 18 bases lying between them. Germline V gene data show CDR1 as LGHNA and CDR2 as YSLEER. This chain's CDR3 is CASSQEDSGSSYYNEQFF. In nucleotides, the CDR3 is TGCGCCAGCAGCCAAGAGGATTCGGGGTCCTCCTACTACAATGAGCAGTTCTTC.

V usage is TRBV7-2 and J usage is TRBJ2-1; TRBD2 matches 11 bases. V lost 6 bases to trimming and J lost 7 bases; unmatched junction nucleotides: 8. The CDR3 runs to 15 residues. Germline loops: CDR1 SGHTA, CDR2 FQGNSA. The CDR3 region has the DNA TGTGCCAGCAGAGTCATACTAGCGGGAGCAAATGAGCAGTTCTTC. Translating gives CASRVILAGANEQFF.

The count of this clone is one. The CDR3 DNA reads as TGCAGCGCCTCCGGGACAGGGGTGGAGGAGAGCGAGCAGTACTTC. It translates to CSASGTGVEESEQYF. The chain employs TRBV29-1 and TRBJ2-7, with 10 nucleotides matching TRBD1. The CDR3 loop spans 15 amino acids. After removal of 7 bases from V and 6 bases from J, the junction contained 15 bases not matched to a gene. Germline CDR1 SQVTM, CDR2 ANQGSEA.

This chain uses TRBV6-1 with TRBJ2-7; D could derive from TRBD1 or TRBD2 (5 bases each). V dropped 4 bases and J dropped 1 base, with 5 bases sitting between them. This CDR3 spans 12 amino acids. Germline V CDR1 and CDR2: MNHNS, SASEGT. The CDR3 DNA reads as TGTGCCAGCAGTGGGGGGTCCTACGAGCAGTACTTC. It is translated as CASSGGSYEQYF.

V gene TRBV6-4 combines with J gene TRBJ1-2; 10 bases align to TRBD1. The CDR3 totals 17 residues. Germline CDR1 is MRHNA and CDR2 is SNTAGT. J was trimmed by 4 bases and V by 5 bases; bases with no gene match: 13. CDR3 DNA sequence: TGTGCCAGCAGTCCTACCCCCCGGACAGGGGGATCCTATGGCTACACCTTC. Its protein is CASSPTPRTGGSYGYTF.

The V call is TRBV15, the J call TRBJ1-1; no firm D call. From germline, CDR1 is LNHNV and CDR2 YYDKDF (reference sequence). Trimming took 5 bases from V and 1 from J, leaving 8 bases between them. CDR3 length: 13 residues. The CDR3 sequence: CATSLSGNTEAFF. The CDR3 DNA is TGTGCCACCAGCCTCTCGGGGAACACTGAAGCTTTCTTT.

In nucleotides, the CDR3 is TGTGCCAGCAGCCAAGATCCGGCGGGAACCTACGAGCAGTACTTC. Encoded protein: CASSQDPAGTYEQYF. The V and J genes are TRBV4-2 and TRBJ2-7, with D possibly TRBD2 on 6 matching bases. From germline, CDR1 is LGHNA and CDR2 YNFKEQ. Trimming shortened V by 0 bases and J by 2 bases, and 11 bases separated the two germline ends. This CDR3 is built from 15 residues.